What follows are 18 T cell receptor beta chains derived from one specimen sequenced in a study of blood T cells in healthy people across ages. Primed by a sample-barcoded 5' primer and a J-beta primer mix, a second PCR proceeded for about 6 to 11 cycles. A single record per CDR3 protein comes from TCRdb applying MiXCR to the 5' RACE reads. In the table there are roughly 1,100,000 distinct CDR3 sequences, roughly 24% of which are singletons. These data were likewise used in another study, on T cells of mothers and their children.

Sample: blood. The receptors stem from a girl aged 2 to 10 in good health.

This clonotype has a single count. V and J are TRBV28 and TRBJ2-1; 10 bases align to TRBD2. V trimming: 7 bases; J trimming: 3 bases; junction bases outside the gene matches: 6. From germline, CDR1 is MDHEN and CDR2 SYDVKM. CDR3 size: 15 residues. The CDR3 loop is CASIAASGSYNEQFF. The CDR3 bases are TGTGCCAGCATCGCGGCTAGCGGGAGCTACAATGAGCAGTTCTTC.

This clonotype has more than one count but fewer than ten. The junction departs from the called germline gene at one end, perhaps through a read error. The chain employs TRBV4-2 and TRBJ2-7; D is possibly TRBD1 (5 bases). Germline assignment: CDR1 LGHNA and CDR2 YNFKEQ. The CDR3 is 15 amino acids. DNA for the CDR3: TGTGCCAGCAGCCAAGAGTACAGGAGCTCCTACGAGCAGTACTTT. As protein: CASSQEYRSSYEQYF.

The chain has TRBV18 and TRBJ2-1; 7 bases match TRBD2. The CDR3 is made up of 16 amino acids. V was pared by 4 bases and J by 5 bases, with 11 bases of the junction left unmatched. Germline CDR1 reads KGHSH; CDR2 reads LQKENI. CDR3 sequence (DNA): TGTGCCAGCTCACGAAAGTCCGGGACTACACACAATGAGCAGTTCTTC. Translation gives CASSRKSGTTHNEQFF.

This clonotype came up a few times. This chain joins TRBV6-1 and TRBJ1-2; the match to TRBD1 covers 12 bases. This CDR3 is 16 amino acids long. The V gene end was trimmed by 2 bases and the J gene end by 7 bases; junction bases not matched to a gene: 8. Germline CDR1 and CDR2: MNHNS and SASEGT. The CDR3 coding sequence is TGTGCCAGCAGTGAAAATCCGGGACAGGGGGCGAGTGGCTACACCTTC. It translates to CASSENPGQGASGYTF.

This clonotype came up a few times. J is TRBJ1-5 and V is TRBV11-2, with no clear D. The V gene lost 6 bases and the J gene lost 6 bases, with 12 bases spanning the gap. Germline assignment: CDR1 SGHAT and CDR2 FQNNGV. The CDR3 is made up of 13 amino acids. CDR3 sequence (DNA): TGTGCCAGCAGTCCTTATGCTACTCAGCCCCAGCATTTT. This codes for CASSPYATQPQHF.

The V and J genes are TRBV27 and TRBJ1-2; no definite D call. Trimming took off 4 bases at V and 7 bases at J, with 13 bases between the two ends. The CDR3 has 13 residues. The germline V gene has CDR1 MNHEY and CDR2 SMNVEV (reference sequence). This CDR3 reads CASSSVTRSGYTF. In nucleotides, the CDR3 is TGTGCCAGCAGTTCTGTTACCCGGAGTGGCTACACCTTC.

This rearrangement joins TRBV6-5 to TRBJ2-5, with a weak D call TRBD2 (5 bases). The ends were cut back, 6 bases at V and 3 bases at J, with 14 bases in the middle. Germline CDR1 is MNHEY and CDR2 is SVGAGI. CDR3 length: 14 amino acids. The CDR3 coding sequence is TGTGCCAGCAGCGATCGGACTCCGAAAGAGACCCAGTACTTC. Protein: CASSDRTPKETQYF.

CDR3 bases: TGTGCCAGCAGCAAGACACAGGGAACCTACGAGCAGTACTTC. This codes for CASSKTQGTYEQYF. The V gene is TRBV7-2, the J gene TRBJ2-7; D possibly corresponds to TRBD1 (6 bases). The V and J ends lost 5 bases and 2 bases respectively, with 13 bases between them. The CDR3 extends over 14 amino acids. CDR1 and CDR2 (germline): SGHTA, FQGNSA.

This clonotype came up a few times. CDR3 loop: CSVADRERAPYEQYF. The CDR3 DNA is TGCAGCGTTGCGGACAGGGAAAGGGCACCATACGAGCAGTACTTC. The chain is built from TRBV29-1 and TRBJ2-7; TRBD1 agrees at 8 bases. V trimming: 4 bases; J trimming: 4 bases; junction bases outside the gene matches: 12. The V gene's germline CDR1 is SQVTM and CDR2 ANQGSEA. This CDR3 region has 15 residues.

This clonotype was seen more than once but under ten times. The chain combines TRBV5-6 with TRBJ2-7, with D possibly being TRBD2 (5 bases). The germline V and J ends were trimmed by 4 bases and 7 bases, with 15 bases remaining between them. The CDR3 runs to 13 residues. The germline V gene has CDR1 SGHDT and CDR2 YYEEEE. DNA of the CDR3: TGTGCCAGCAGCATGACGCCCTCGGGGGAGCAGTACTTC. Amino acid sequence: CASSMTPSGEQYF. Looking up the rest from reference TRBV5-6 and TRBJ2-7 gives the full variable domain: DAGVTQSPTHLIKTRGQQVTLRCSPKSGHDTVSWYQQALGQGPQFIFQYYEEEERQRGNFPDRFSGHQFPNYSSELNVNALLLGDSALYLCASSMTPSGEQYFGPGTRLTVT.

This clonotype was observed a few times. The J gene is TRBJ2-7, the V gene TRBV4-1, with TRBD1 matching over 10 bases. CDR3 length: 16 amino acids. V lost 1 base and J lost 3; bases outside the gene matches: 6. Germline CDR1 MGHRA, CDR2 YSYEKL. DNA for the CDR3: TGCGCCAGCAGCCAAGCTTCAGGACAGGGGGTCTACGAGCAGTACTTC. It yields the protein CASSQASGQGVYEQYF.

The chain employs TRBV2 and TRBJ2-1; 8 nucleotides align to TRBD2. The trim removed 6 bases at V and 6 bases at J, leaving 10 bases unmatched. The germline gives CDR1 SNHLY, CDR2 FYNNEI. The CDR3 contains 15 residues. CDR3 region: CASSAEGSGANEQFF. The CDR3 DNA follows: TGTGCCAGCAGCGCTGAGGGTAGCGGGGCCAATGAGCAGTTCTTC.

Only a few counts were recorded for this clonotype. The rearrangement links TRBV20-1 to TRBJ2-5; no clear D. The CDR3 is made up of 15 amino acids. CDR1 and CDR2 (germline): DFQATT, SNEGSKA (reference sequence). The V end was cut by 3 bases, the J end by 4 bases, with 18 bases between. The CDR3, as DNA: TGCAGTGCTAGCCTCCCCTCTAGGATCGGAGAGACCCAGTACTTC. It codes for CSASLPSRIGETQYF.

The rearrangement uses TRBV12-3 or TRBV12-4 and TRBJ2-5, with D hard to call. The J call is in doubt because the DNA end fits TRBJ2-1 better. This CDR3 contains 12 residues. CDR3 region: CASSQTGHEQFF. The DNA for the CDR3 is TGTGCCAGCAGTCAAACCGGGCATGAGCAGTTCTTC.

V and J are TRBV6-5 and TRBJ2-2; D gene ambiguous. Looked up from germline, CDR1 is MNHEY and CDR2 is SVGAGI. The V and J ends lost 2 bases and 0 bases respectively, with 7 bases between them. This CDR3 is 15 amino acids long. The chain's CDR3 is CASSYGPANTGELFF. CDR3 in DNA: TGTGCCAGCAGTTACGGGCCTGCGAACACCGGGGAGCTGTTTTTT.

This clonotype was seen a few times. The CDR3 coding sequence is TGTGCCACCCGGGGACAGTCCAACACTGAAGCTTTCTTT. This codes for CATRGQSNTEAFF. The V gene is TRBV24-1, the J gene TRBJ1-1, with 7 nucleotides matching TRBD1. V lost 9 bases, J lost 2 bases, and 5 bases stayed unmatched. Germline V gives CDR1 KGHDR, CDR2 SFDVKD. The CDR3 loop spans 13 amino acids.

Notes on this clonotype: This clone may be a read error of a much larger clone one base away. The rearrangement uses TRBV7-2 and TRBJ1-3; 8 bases align to TRBD1. Germline V gene lookup returns CDR1 SGHTA and CDR2 FQGNSA. This CDR3 is built from 14 residues. The V gene end was trimmed by 1 base and the J gene end by 4 bases; junction bases not matched to a gene: 0. In DNA, the CDR3 is TGTGCCAGCAGCTTAGGGGACAGGGGAAACACCATATATTTT. Protein sequence: CASSLGDRGNTIYF. The entire variable domain, with the rest obtained from reference TRBV7-2 and TRBJ1-3, is as follows: GAGVSQSPSNKVTEKGKDVELRCDPISGHTALYWYRQSLGQGLEFLIYFQGNSAPDKSGLPSDRFSAERTGGSVSTLTIQRTQQEDSAVYLCASSLGDRGNTIYFGEGSWLTVV.

V and J are TRBV7-9 and TRBJ2-5; possible D gene TRBD1, 6 bases. The J call may be mistaken, given a closer DNA end match to TRBJ2-7. Germline CDR1 is SEHNR and CDR2 is FQNEAQ (reference sequence). The CDR3 sequence is 14 residues long. CDR3 DNA sequence: TGTGCCAGCAGCCCCCCGGGGACAAACTACGAGCAGTACTTC. This gives the protein CASSPPGTNYEQYF.